Reported below is one T cell receptor beta chain. This clone came up a few times. Its binding antigen is unknown. Base qualities were left out, and no much larger clone turns up one base away. Receptor amplification or capture employed the immunoSEQ multiplex PCR assay. RNA was extracted from all samples and reverse transcribed into cDNA as template for TCR sequencing. First-strand cDNA was synthesized with SuperScript III using a 2:1 mix of oligo-dT and random hexamers. A synthetic immune receptor repertoire was used to gauge amplification bias, and whatever bias remained was removed computationally. Under the source paper's analysis protocol: Raw reads were preprocessed to remove errors, and CDR3 was defined according to IMGT conventions as the region from the conserved cysteine to phenylalanine. Clonality was computed by normalizing Shannon entropy by log2 of the number of productive unique TCRs and subtracting the result from 1. Whether each scalp clone was CD4 or CD8 was inferred by checking scalp TCRbeta sequences against the CD4 and CD8 repertoires from sorted blood. The source is immuneACCESS, and TCRdb retained only in-frame sequences with V and J called. Part of the clones is not carried over; for the studies checked, unresolved V genes explain less than half of this, and the remainder is unexplained. D and trimming come from the DNA, and the V and J calls and clone size come from that table. The sample records approximately 210,000 clones, 60% of which are singletons. Over 0.9% of the sample comes from the top ten.

The record originates from a study of CD8+ T cells in alopecia areata (dated by TCRdb to 2016 to 2018). Background on the whole study: The treated patients took part in an open-label pilot trial in which moderate-to-severe alopecia areata was treated with oral tofacitinib at 5 to 10 mg twice daily. Tofacitinib was administered for 6 to 18 months, and 6 months of follow-up off drug were then conducted to assess delayed response and recurrence. For the treated patients, the SALT score, which quantifies what percentage of scalp surface area is affected, served as the measure of disease severity. In both human patients and the C3H/HeJ mouse model, the study applied high-throughput TCRbeta sequencing to look at T cell clonal expansion in alopecia areata. On the human side, TCRbeta sequencing was run on scalp tissue and on sorted CD4+ and CD8+ peripheral blood T cells from healthy controls and from alopecia areata patients with either patchy or totalis/universalis disease. Biopsies were taken from tofacitinib-treated patients at baseline and at 4 and 24 weeks of treatment, and a later scalp biopsy was taken in several of the tofacitinib-treated patients. Scalp clonality was compared across normal scalp (n=4), patchy alopecia areata scalp (n=8), and alopecia totalis/universalis scalp (n=8). The RNA source kit depended on sample type: the PAXgene miRNA kit for fixed scalp, the miRNeasy kit for PBMCs, and the RNeasy kit for mouse skin. TCRbeta CDR3 regions were amplified by immunoSEQ multiplex PCR with 35 Vbeta forward and 13 Jbeta reverse primers.

The CDR3 spans 14 residues, from the cysteine through the phenylalanine. Kept here is only the CDR3 DNA, which spans 42 bases and is read in frame from base 1. CDR1 and CDR2 are drawn from the germline V gene: SNHLY, FYNNEI. From V the trimming removes 6 bases and from J it removes 5 bases, while the gene matches leave 8 bases of the junction unaccounted for. Results the study describes overall, beyond this receptor: Unlike mouse skin, where gammadelta T cells dominate, normal human skin contains resident alphabeta T cells that get sequenced too, which complicates analysis of the scalp TCR repertoire. Compared with normal scalp, lesional scalp, particularly in alopecia totalis/universalis, had higher clonality and more expanded CD8+ clones, which suggests antigenic drive. The treated cohort was small, with a single nonresponder, so links between baseline CD8+ expansion and response need larger studies. Many expanded lesional clones were found to persist in scalp and blood during tofacitinib treatment, and relapse after treatment cessation may be partly explained by this persistence. TCR sequences shared between patients were less clear than in mice, possibly partly because of HLA diversity in the patient population. Scalp clonality and the number of expanded CD8+ clones among the top 100 scalp clones were significantly decreased by tofacitinib.

The time point label corresponds to: 20 to 30 weeks on oral tofacitinib. The sample's treatment or condition label is to be understood as: oral pan-JAK inhibitor, 5-10 mg twice daily. Lesional scalp punch biopsies and peripheral blood were collected from alopecia areata patients. PBMCs were isolated by density centrifugation and stained for CD3, CD4 and CD8, after which CD4+ and CD8+ T cells were sorted on a FACSAria. Source: CD4+ T cells sorted from blood, taken at week 24, from a patient treated with tofacitinib. This TCR came from a human donor with alopecia areata. This sequence uses TRBV2 and TRBJ1-1, with TRBD1 matching 8 junction bases. CDR3 protein: CASSATGGRTEAFF. The nucleotide sequence is given as TGTGCCAGCAGCGCCACAGGGGGGAGGACTGAAGCTTTCTTT.